The TCR beta chain under discussion was sequenced for a study of graft-versus-host responses after intestinal transplantation. Study information: Induction with anti-thymocyte globulin, then tacrolimus and steroids for three to four years, was given to all recipients.

Overall study findings and caveats: Association was observed between peak circulating GvH clone levels and early post-transplant HvG declines. Some patients had graft-donor T cell macrochimerism, and their allografts showed high graft-versus-host to host-versus-graft clonal ratios. The marrow of recipients harbored GvH clones, and ileum or blood showed some of them first.

Worth noting for this clone: Its antigen is unknown.

TCRdb's table, derived via immunoSEQ multiplex PCR, lists solely in-frame clones and lacks some. The repertoire holds roughly 99,000 clones, approximately 88% seen once, with around 0.73% in the top ten. The V segment lost 4 bases and the J segment 3 bases; nucleotides outside the gene matches: 7. This CDR3 comprises 15 residues. The germline V gene has CDR1 SGHRS and CDR2 YFSETQ. The genes are TRBV5-1 and TRBJ2-1; TRBD1 matches at 7 bases. The receptor was derived from a human donor who was the organ donor for an intestinal transplant. The sample here was unstimulated CD4+ T cells sorted from spleen or lymph node cells, taken before transplant. CDR3 bases: TGCGCCAGCAGCCCGTCGGGACAGTTCTACAATGAGCAGTTCTTC. Amino acid sequence: CASSPSGQFYNEQFF.